The next 14 T cell receptor beta chains were all read from a single sample in a study of technical replicates of blood from a few donors. Profiled with immunoSEQ multiplex PCR; TCRdb holds only in-frame clones, not every one. The profile shows about 62,000 clones, around 87% of them singletons. Sequencing was carried out using PBMCs. The receptors derive from a human donor in good health. Some clones in this sample may be carry-over from other donors' samples.

The gene calls are TRBV5-4 and TRBJ2-2, with D perhaps matching TRBD2 (6 bases). The length of the CDR3 is 16 residues. From germline, CDR1 is SGHNT and CDR2 YYREEE (reference sequence). Trimming cost V 7 bases and J 5 bases, with 21 bases left between them. This CDR3 reads CASAPGVGPMTGELFF. The CDR3 DNA reads TGTGCCAGCGCACCGGGGGTTGGGCCAATGACCGGGGAGCTGTTTTTT. The variable domain in full, completed from reference TRBV5-4 and TRBJ2-2, reads ETGVTQSPTHLIKTRGQQVTLRCSSQSGHNTVSWYQQALGQGPQFIFQYYREEENGRGNFPPRFSGLQFPNYSSELNVNALELDDSALYLCASAPGVGPMTGELFFGEGSRLTVL.

This chain links TRBV7-2 with TRBJ2-5; a weak D match, TRBD2 (6 bases). The V end was cut by 1 base, the J end by 5 bases, with 8 bases between. There are 13 residues in the CDR3. From germline, CDR1 is SGHTA and CDR2 FQGNSA. CDR3 sequence: CASSLGGRETQYF. CDR3 in DNA: TGTGCCAGCAGCTTAGGTGGGAGGGAGACCCAGTACTTC.

The V gene is TRBV4-1, the J gene TRBJ2-1; TRBD2 agrees at 7 bases. This CDR3 is built from 14 residues. Losses at the gene ends were 1 base for V and 9 bases for J; bases not matched to a gene: 6. Germline lookup yields CDR1 MGHRA and CDR2 YSYEKL. CDR3 in amino acids: CASSQGTRSVEQFF. CDR3 in DNA: TGCGCCAGCAGCCAAGGGACTAGAAGCGTTGAGCAGTTCTTC.

The rearrangement joins TRBV18 to TRBJ2-7, with 8 bases aligning to TRBD2. The CDR3 has 13 amino acids. After removal of 3 bases from V and 6 bases from J, the junction contained 4 bases not matched to a gene. Germline V gene data show CDR1 as KGHSH and CDR2 as LQKENI. CDR3 coding DNA: TGTGCCAGCTCACCTACCGGGACTAGCGAGCAGTACTTC. Amino acid sequence: CASSPTGTSEQYF. The full variable domain, in which reference TRBV18 and TRBJ2-7 provide the parts outside the CDR3, is NAGVMQNPRHLVRRRGQEARLRCSPMKGHSHVYWYRQLPEEGLKFMVYLQKENIIDESGMPKERFSAEFPKEGPSILRIQQVVRGDSAAYFCASSPTGTSEQYFGPGTRLTVT.

The CDR3, as DNA: TGTGCCAGCAGCTTAGGCACACTAACAACCTACGAGCAGTACTTC. Its protein is CASSLGTLTTYEQYF. V usage is TRBV7-2 and J usage is TRBJ2-7, with unresolved D. Trimming pared 1 base from V and 2 bases from J, leaving 12 bases between. From germline, CDR1 is SGHTA and CDR2 FQGNSA. The CDR3 has 15 amino acids.

This chain uses TRBV7-2 with TRBJ1-6; 9 nucleotides agree with TRBD1. The CDR3 totals 14 residues. CDR1 is SGHTA and CDR2 is FQGNSA in the germline V gene. V was pared by 5 bases and J by 10 bases, with 6 bases of the junction left unmatched. CDR3 in DNA: TGTGCCAGCAGCGCGGGACAGGGACACTCACCCCTCCACTTT. Encoded protein: CASSAGQGHSPLHF.

This clone was found a few times. The J gene is TRBJ2-1, the V gene TRBV18; D gene uncertain. Germline-derived CDR1 and CDR2 are KGHSH and LQKENI. The V gene lost 3 bases and the J gene lost 7 bases, with 4 bases spanning the gap. The length of the CDR3 is 11 residues. The CDR3 reads CASSPANEQFF. The CDR3 nucleotides are TGTGCCAGCTCACCGGCTAATGAGCAGTTCTTC. Supplemented by reference TRBV18 and TRBJ2-1, the full variable domain reads NAGVMQNPRHLVRRRGQEARLRCSPMKGHSHVYWYRQLPEEGLKFMVYLQKENIIDESGMPKERFSAEFPKEGPSILRIQQVVRGDSAAYFCASSPANEQFFGPGTRLTVL.

The CDR3 DNA sequence: TGTGCCAGCAGAACAGGGACGTCCAACCCGGAGCTGTTTTTT. This codes for CASRTGTSNPELFF. The chain has TRBV6-5 and TRBJ2-2, with a weak D call TRBD1 (6 bases). This CDR3 region has 14 residues. The germline gives CDR1 MNHEY, CDR2 SVGAGI. V dropped 6 bases and J dropped 10 bases, with 18 bases sitting between them.

V and J are TRBV2 and TRBJ1-5, with 7 positions matching TRBD1. The CDR3 length is 15 residues. V trimming: 6 bases; J trimming: 4 bases; junction bases outside the gene matches: 9. The germline V gene encodes CDR1 SNHLY and CDR2 FYNNEI. The CDR3, as DNA: TGTGCCAGCAGAATAGGGACAGTGGGGAATCAGCCCCAGCATTTT. Translated, it gives CASRIGTVGNQPQHF.

The chain links TRBV7-2 to TRBJ2-7, with D hard to call. Trimming cost V 1 base and J 1 base, with 11 bases left between them. The germline gives CDR1 SGHTA, CDR2 FQGNSA. The CDR3 consists of 15 residues. The CDR3 DNA is TGTGCCAGCAGCTTAGTTGCGGTTGGGTCCTACGAGCAGTACTTC. Protein product: CASSLVAVGSYEQYF.

The V gene is TRBV4-1, the J gene TRBJ1-1, with TRBD1 matching 11 bases. The junction had 6 bases not matched to a gene; V was cut back by 1 base and J by 2 bases. Germline V lookup: CDR1 MGHRA, CDR2 YSYEKL. The CDR3 runs to 17 residues. This CDR3 is CASSQVGTGGLNTEAFF. CDR3 nucleotides: TGCGCCAGCAGCCAAGTCGGGACAGGGGGACTAAACACTGAAGCTTTCTTT.

The chain recombines TRBV29-1 with TRBJ2-5; TRBD2 matches at 10 bases. Germline V gene lookup returns CDR1 SQVTM and CDR2 ANQGSEA. The CDR3 consists of 13 residues. Germline trimming cut 4 bases from V and 7 bases from J; bases unmatched to any gene: 6. The CDR3 protein is CSVGLAGERTQYF. CDR3 DNA: TGCAGCGTTGGCCTAGCGGGGGAAAGGACCCAGTACTTC. The full variable domain, rest sourced from reference TRBV29-1 and TRBJ2-5, is SAVISQKPSRDICQRGTSLTIQCQVDSQVTMMFWYRQQPGQSLTLIATANQGSEATYESGFVIDKFPISRPNLTFSTLTVSNMSPEDSSIYLCSVGLAGERTQYFGPGTRLLVL.

J is TRBJ2-5 and V is TRBV18; D call uncertain. The germline V gene has CDR1 KGHSH and CDR2 LQKENI. This CDR3 is 13 amino acids long. V lost 0 bases to trimming and J lost 5 bases, with 7 bases between them. The CDR3 sequence is CASSPPRRETQYF. CDR3 coding DNA: TGTGCCAGCTCACCACCGCGGCGGGAGACCCAGTACTTC.

V is TRBV6-6 and J is TRBJ1-2, with TRBD1 as a possible D gene (6 bases). Germline lookup yields CDR1 MNHNY and CDR2 SVGAGI (reference sequence). The CDR3 extends over 14 amino acids. Trimming removed 0 bases at V and 5 bases at J, with 10 bases between. The CDR3 region has the DNA TGTGCCAGCAGTTACTCTTCAGGGGAGTATGGCTACACCTTC. It yields the protein CASSYSSGEYGYTF.